This is a list of T cell receptor beta chains from one sample in a study of response to subunit inactivated influenza vaccine. TCRdb reprocessed the RT-PCR reads via MiXCR and lists one record per CDR3 protein. The sample shows about half a million distinct CDR3 sequences, less than 8% of them seen only once. Here the sequenced sample was PBMCs from blood, taken around 25 months after vaccination. The receptors shown here come from a man aged 50 to 69 who received an inactivated influenza vaccine. Each CDR3 is given with its conserved first and last residue. Fields, in order: D gene, clone size, V gene, J gene, CDR3 length, CDR3 DNA, CDR3 protein. The D gene is left open where the match is weak. The size entry is marked missing in some rows and otherwise reads once, few, many or a size class.

D: TRBD2
size: .
V: TRBV24-1
J: TRBJ2-5
length: 15
DNA: TGTGCCACCAGTGACCAACTAGCGGGGGAGGAGACCCAGTACTTC
CDR3: CATSDQLAGEETQYF

D: .
size: few
V: TRBV7-9
J: TRBJ2-1
length: 15
DNA: TGTGCCAGCAGCTTAGCGTGGAGAGGGAGCAATGAGCAGTTCTTC
CDR3: CASSLAWRGSNEQFF

D: TRBD2
size: few
V: TRBV7-2
J: TRBJ2-2
length: 15
DNA: TGTGCCAGCAGCTTACGCGGGAGCGGCACCGGGGAGCTGTTTTTT
CDR3: CASSLRGSGTGELFF

D: .
size: many
V: TRBV12-3/TRBV12-4
J: TRBJ2-7
length: 13
DNA: TGTGCCAGCAGCTGGGCAGAGGGCTACGAGCAGTACTTC
CDR3: CASSWAEGYEQYF

D: .
size: many
V: TRBV29-1
J: TRBJ1-1
length: 11
DNA: TGCAGCTCGACAGAGAACACTGAAGCTTTCTTT
CDR3: CSSTENTEAFF

D: .
size: many
V: TRBV15
J: TRBJ2-7
length: 15
DNA: TGTGCCACCAGCAGATCCAGGACAACCTTATACGAGCAGTACTTC
CDR3: CATSRSRTTLYEQYF

D: TRBD2
size: many
V: TRBV5-1
J: TRBJ2-5
length: 14
DNA: TGCGCCAGCAGCTTGCCGGGGGGAAGAGAGACCCAGTACTTC
CDR3: CASSLPGGRETQYF

D: .
size: few
V: TRBV9
J: TRBJ1-3
length: 16
DNA: TGTGCCAGCAGCGTAGAACCAGGAAGCTCTGGAAACACCATATATTTT
CDR3: CASSVEPGSSGNTIYF

D: .
size: many
V: TRBV7-2
J: TRBJ2-3
length: 15
DNA: TGTGCCAGCAGCTTAGGCGGCAGACGCACAGATACGCAGTATTTT
CDR3: CASSLGGRRTDTQYF

D: TRBD2
size: few
V: TRBV7-2
J: TRBJ2-5
length: 15
DNA: TGTGCCAGCAGCTTATTTCCGGGGGGAAGAGAGACCCAGTACTTC
CDR3: CASSLFPGGRETQYF

D: .
size: few
V: TRBV12-3/TRBV12-4
J: TRBJ2-3
length: 13
DNA: TGTGCCAGCACCTCCAACCGGGTGGATACGCAGTATTTT
CDR3: CASTSNRVDTQYF

D: .
size: few
V: TRBV24-1
J: TRBJ2-3
length: 14
DNA: TGTGCCACCAGTGATTTCCCCACCGCAGATACGCAGTATTTT
CDR3: CATSDFPTADTQYF

D: .
size: many
V: TRBV6-2/TRBV6-3
J: TRBJ2-2
length: 14
DNA: TGTGCCAGCAGAAAGGGACAAAACACCGGGGAGCTGTTTTTT
CDR3: CASRKGQNTGELFF

D: TRBD2
size: few
V: TRBV3-1
J: TRBJ2-1
length: 16
DNA: TGTGCCAGCAGCCAAGGAAGCCTAGCGGGGGGCAATGAGCAGTTCTTC
CDR3: CASSQGSLAGGNEQFF

D: .
size: .
V: TRBV11-2
J: TRBJ2-2
length: 15
DNA: TGTGCCAGCAGCTTCATGTACGGGAACACCGGGGAGCTGTTTTTT
CDR3: CASSFMYGNTGELFF

D: TRBD1
size: many
V: TRBV5-1
J: TRBJ1-1
length: 16
DNA: TGCGCCAGCAGCTTGGAAAAGGGGGCGCGCGCCACTGAAGCTTTCTTT
CDR3: CASSLEKGARATEAFF

D: .
size: few
V: TRBV25-1
J: TRBJ1-1
length: 15
DNA: TGTGCCAGCAGTGAATACGGGGTGGCGAACACTGAAGCTTTCTTT
CDR3: CASSEYGVANTEAFF

D: TRBD2
size: .
V: TRBV19
J: TRBJ2-1
length: 15
DNA: TGTGCCAGTAGTCTAGGGACTAGCGGGTTCAATGAGCAGTTCTTC
CDR3: CASSLGTSGFNEQFF

D: .
size: few
V: TRBV21-1
J: TRBJ2-1
length: 15
DNA: TGTGCCAGCAGCGCCTCGGGCGGGAAATACAATGAGCAGTTCTTC
CDR3: CASSASGGKYNEQFF

D: .
size: .
V: TRBV6-6
J: TRBJ1-2
length: 13
DNA: TGTGCCATCTCGAGGACGTCTAACTATGGCTACACCTTC
CDR3: CAISRTSNYGYTF

D: TRBD2
size: .
V: TRBV5-1
J: TRBJ2-1
length: 15
DNA: TGCGCCAGCAGCCCAGGACTAGCGGGGGACTATGAGCAGTTCTTC
CDR3: CASSPGLAGDYEQFF

D: .
size: .
V: TRBV20-1
J: TRBJ2-7
length: 12
DNA: TGCAGTGCTAAGACAGGATTCAACGAGCAGTACTTC
CDR3: CSAKTGFNEQYF